The clone carrying this T cell receptor beta chain was detected a few times. This sample was included in a study of control samples from healthy donors and cancer patients. The V and J ends lost 3 bases and 2 bases, in that order; junction bases with no gene match: 4. CDR1 and CDR2 (germline): SGHRS, YFSETQ. The length of the CDR3 is 14 residues. The assay was immunoSEQ multiplex PCR, and TCRdb's table has in-frame clones only and misses some. The table records 100,000 to 150,000 clones, approximately 92% of them present only once. This chain joins TRBV5-1 and TRBJ2-5; 7 bases align to TRBD2. The specimen was PBMCs. The sequence came from a man older than 75 with head and neck cancer. CDR3 sequence: CASSSSGGQETQYF. CDR3 nucleotide sequence: TGCGCCAGCAGCTCATCGGGGGGTCAAGAGACCCAGTACTTC.